This T cell receptor (beta chain) was captured by sequencing in a study of early T cells in non-severe SARS-CoV-2 infection. One entry per CDR3 protein, called by TCRdb with MiXCR from the 5' RACE reads. The data show tens of thousands of distinct CDR3 sequences, 10% to 15% seen once. V lost 6 bases, J lost 8 bases, and 7 bases stayed unmatched. The CDR3 covers 13 residues. The germline gives CDR1 MNHNY, CDR2 SVGAGI (reference sequence). The sample taken for sequencing was whole blood. This TCR was recovered from an adult who was a healthcare worker with PCR-confirmed SARS-CoV-2 infection or an uninfected control (not recorded which). The chain links TRBV6-6 to TRBJ1-2; 9 bases fit TRBD1. CDR3: CASRAGDRAGYTF. In nucleotides, the CDR3 is TGTGCCAGCAGGGCAGGGGACAGGGCGGGCTACACCTTC.